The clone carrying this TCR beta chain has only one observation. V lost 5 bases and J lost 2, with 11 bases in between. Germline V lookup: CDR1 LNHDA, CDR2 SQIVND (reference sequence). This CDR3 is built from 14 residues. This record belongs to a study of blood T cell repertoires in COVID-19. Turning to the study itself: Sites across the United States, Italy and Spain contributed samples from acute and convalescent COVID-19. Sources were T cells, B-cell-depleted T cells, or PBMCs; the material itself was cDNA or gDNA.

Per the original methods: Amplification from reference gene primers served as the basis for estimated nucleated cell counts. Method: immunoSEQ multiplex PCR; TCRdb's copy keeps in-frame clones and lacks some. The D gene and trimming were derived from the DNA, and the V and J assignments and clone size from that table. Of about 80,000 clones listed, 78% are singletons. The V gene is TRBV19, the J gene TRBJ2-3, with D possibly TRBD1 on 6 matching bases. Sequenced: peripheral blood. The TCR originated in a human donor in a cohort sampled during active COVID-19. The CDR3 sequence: CASSRGGATDTQYF. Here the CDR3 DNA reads TGTGCCAGTAGTCGAGGGGGAGCCACAGATACGCAGTATTTT. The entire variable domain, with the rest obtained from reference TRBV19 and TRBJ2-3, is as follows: DGGITQSPKYLFRKEGQNVTLSCEQNLNHDAMYWYRQDPGQGLRLIYYSQIVNDFQKGDIAEGYSVSREKKESFPLTVTSAQKNPTAFYLCASSRGGATDTQYFGPGTRLTVL.